A single sample is the source of the 10 T cell receptor beta chains below, sequenced in a study of blood T cell repertoires in COVID-19. Method: immunoSEQ multiplex PCR; TCRdb's copy keeps in-frame clones and lacks some. This sample yields about 150,000 clones, of which more than 85% are seen a single time; approximately 0.5% belongs to the top ten. Sequences were obtained from peripheral blood. All receptors come from a middle-aged man with acute or convalescent COVID-19.

The J gene is TRBJ2-1, the V gene TRBV2; 7 nucleotides line up with TRBD2. CDR1 and CDR2 (germline): SNHLY, FYNNEI. CDR3 length: 14 amino acids. With V trimmed by 3 bases and J by 7 bases, 6 bases remained unmatched. This CDR3 is CASSDDGGSNEQFF. The CDR3 DNA sequence: TGTGCCAGCAGTGATGATGGCGGGAGTAATGAGCAGTTCTTC.

This clone was detected only once. The chain uses TRBV24-1 and TRBJ1-1, with a weak D call TRBD1 (6 bases). The CDR3 totals 13 residues. The germline V gene encodes CDR1 KGHDR and CDR2 SFDVKD. The V and J ends lost 3 bases and 7 bases respectively, with 11 bases between them. This CDR3 is CATSDPTGSEAFF. The CDR3 coding sequence is TGTGCCACCAGTGATCCCACAGGGAGTGAAGCTTTCTTT.

J is TRBJ2-1 and V is TRBV5-1, with D tentatively TRBD2 (6 bases). The CDR3 has 15 residues. V lost 2 bases to trimming and J lost 7 bases, with 16 bases between them. The V gene's germline CDR1 is SGHRS and CDR2 YFSETQ. CDR3 region: CASSFREAGKNEQFF. The CDR3 coding sequence is TGCGCCAGCAGCTTTAGGGAGGCAGGGAAAAATGAGCAGTTCTTC.

In this sample, this clone turned up a few times. This chain connects TRBV21-1 to TRBJ1-5; TRBD1, the table's D call, was not compared with the DNA. TRBV21-1 is shown as a pseudogene. This CDR3 is built from 17 residues. The CDR3 coding sequence is TGTGCCAGCAGCAAAGGAGGCATAGACAGGGGTGTTCAGCCCCAGCATTTT. The encoded protein is CASSKGGIDRGVQPQHF.

This chain joins TRBV27 and TRBJ2-1; D ambiguous. V was clipped by 3 bases and J by 1 base, with 10 bases between them. Germline V gene sequence: CDR1 MNHEY, CDR2 SMNVEV (reference sequence). The CDR3 contains 15 residues. Here the CDR3 DNA reads TGTGCCAGCAGTTTCGTCCCGGGTTCCTACAATGAGCAGTTCTTC. Amino acid sequence: CASSFVPGSYNEQFF.

The rearrangement joins TRBV9 to TRBJ2-5; maybe TRBD1 (5 bases). Germline values: CDR1 SGDLS, CDR2 YYNGEE. Trimming cost V 2 bases and J 1 base, with 12 bases left between them. The CDR3 length is 15 residues. The CDR3 reads CASSVWGQRQETQYF. The CDR3 DNA is TGTGCCAGCAGCGTCTGGGGCCAACGCCAAGAGACCCAGTACTTC.

The chain couples TRBV27 to TRBJ2-2; TRBD1 matches 9 bases. The V segment lost 6 bases and the J segment 7 bases; nucleotides outside the gene matches: 9. Germline CDR1 and CDR2: MNHEY and SMNVEV (reference sequence). This CDR3 is 15 amino acids long. The CDR3: CASRQLQGARGELFF. CDR3 bases: TGTGCCAGCAGGCAATTACAGGGGGCGCGCGGGGAGCTGTTTTTT.

This chain joins TRBV28 and TRBJ1-3; D is possibly TRBD1 (5 bases). Germline CDR1 is MDHEN and CDR2 is SYDVKM. V was shortened by 7 bases and J by 0 bases, with 16 bases between the two germline ends. The CDR3 is 16 residues long. The CDR3 loop reads CASKLQGTNSGNTIYF. The CDR3 DNA is TGTGCCAGCAAATTGCAGGGTACTAACTCTGGAAACACCATATATTTT.

The rearrangement links TRBV19 to TRBJ1-2; 9 bases match TRBD1. Looked up from germline, CDR1 is LNHDA and CDR2 is SQIVND (reference sequence). The CDR3 contains 16 residues. The chain's CDR3 is CGGLGQGFIIDYGYTF. The DNA for the CDR3 is TGTGGGGGACTCGGACAGGGGTTTATCATTGACTATGGCTACACCTTC.

V and J are TRBV28 and TRBJ2-7; D not certain. Germline values: CDR1 MDHEN, CDR2 SYDVKM. Trimming stripped 3 bases from V and 2 bases from J, with 17 bases between. The CDR3 sequence is 16 residues long. As DNA, the CDR3 is TGTGCCAGCAGTTTGGTCTTGGCCTCTCCCACCTACGAGCAGTACTTC. Its protein product is CASSLVLASPTYEQYF. The full variable domain, completed using reference TRBV28 and TRBJ2-7, is DVKVTQSSRYLVKRTGEKVFLECVQDMDHENMFWYRQDPGLGLRLIYFSYDVKMKEKGDIPEGYSVSREKKERFSLILESASTNQTSMYLCASSLVLASPTYEQYFGPGTRLTVT.